Sequencing of this TCR beta chain was carried out in a study of control samples from healthy donors and cancer patients. The count of this clone is one. This CDR3 has 15 residues. The germline V gene has CDR1 MGHRA and CDR2 YSYEKL. Trimming took 0 bases from V and 8 from J, leaving 16 bases between them. Measured with immunoSEQ multiplex PCR; TCRdb has only the in-frame clones, and not every one. The sample records tens of thousands of clones, roughly 90% being singletons. The chain has TRBV4-1 and TRBJ1-2; D unresolved. Sequencing was performed on PBMCs. This TCR came from a man in his fifties or sixties with head and neck cancer. This CDR3 reads CASSQDHNWPGGYTF. CDR3 nucleotides: TGCGCCAGCAGCCAAGATCATAACTGGCCCGGGGGCTACACCTTC.